In this sample, the clone carrying this T cell receptor (beta chain) turned up a few times. This specimen comes from a study of response to subunit inactivated influenza vaccine. TCRdb ran MiXCR on the RT-PCR reads and lists one entry per CDR3 protein. The profile shows 250,000 to 350,000 distinct CDR3 sequences, roughly 22% of them singletons. The V gene lost 3 bases and the J gene lost 4 bases, with 27 bases spanning the gap. This CDR3 comprises 18 residues. Germline V gene data show CDR1 as DFQATT and CDR2 as SNEGSKA (reference sequence). V gene TRBV20-1 combines with J gene TRBJ1-1, with D perhaps TRBD1 (6 bases). This sequence was found in a man between 50 and 69 years old who received an inactivated influenza vaccine. Source: PBMCs from blood, taken about 20 months after vaccination. The CDR3 DNA follows: TGCAGTGCTAGCGGGGATGGACAGTTTGGGAGAGTAACCACTGAAGCTTTCTTT. It codes for CSASGDGQFGRVTTEAFF.